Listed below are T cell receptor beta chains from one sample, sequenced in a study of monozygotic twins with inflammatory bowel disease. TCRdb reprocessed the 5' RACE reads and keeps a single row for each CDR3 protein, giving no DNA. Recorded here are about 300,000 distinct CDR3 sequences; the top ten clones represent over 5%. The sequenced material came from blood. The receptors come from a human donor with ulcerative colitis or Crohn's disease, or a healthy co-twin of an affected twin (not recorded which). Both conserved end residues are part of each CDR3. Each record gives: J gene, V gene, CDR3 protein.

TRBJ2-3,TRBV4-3,CASSPGRGGSDTQYF
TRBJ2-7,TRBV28,CASRNSIYEQYF
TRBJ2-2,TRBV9,CASSVGHPNTGELFF
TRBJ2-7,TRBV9,CASSVTGSEQDF
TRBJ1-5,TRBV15,CATSPGFSNQPQHF
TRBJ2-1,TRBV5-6,CASSLAATVSWGEQFF
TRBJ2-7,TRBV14,CASSYLRRTYEQYF
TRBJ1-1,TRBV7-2,CASSLREGVTEAFF
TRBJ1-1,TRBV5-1,CASSAEGTKNTEAFF
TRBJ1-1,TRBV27,CASSLRRAVSEAFF
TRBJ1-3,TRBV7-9,CASSSGQGIVRLNTIYF
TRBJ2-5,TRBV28,CASSWLGAGETQYF
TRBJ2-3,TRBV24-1,CATGTQEVKKDTQYF
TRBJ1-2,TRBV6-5,CASSLKKRVGYTF
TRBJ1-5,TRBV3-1,CASSQLDRLLQPQHF
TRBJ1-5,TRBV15,CATSRDVRRGGNQPQHF
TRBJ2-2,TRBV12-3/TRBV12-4,CVSSPLAANTGELFF
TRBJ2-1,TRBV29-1,CSAFQAGGFYEQFF
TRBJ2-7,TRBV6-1,CASSERQGGGYEQYF
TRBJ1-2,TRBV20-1,CSARDLLGHGYTF
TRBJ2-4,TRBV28,CASSLAGSLGVQYF
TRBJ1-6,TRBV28,CASSWLSNNSPLHF
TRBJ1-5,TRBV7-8,CASSLRQGGPNQPQHF
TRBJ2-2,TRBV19,CASTPLGFGNAGELFF
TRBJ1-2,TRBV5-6,CASSYGQGLGGYTF
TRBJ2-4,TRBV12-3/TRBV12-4,CASSRAGLAKNIQYF
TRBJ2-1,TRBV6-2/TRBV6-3,CASSTLRTSSTLNEQFF
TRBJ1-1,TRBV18,CASSPPSGMATEAFF
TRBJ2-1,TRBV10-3,CAISDSAGSYNEQFF
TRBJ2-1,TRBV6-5,CASIGGVNEQFF
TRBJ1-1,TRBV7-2,CASSLRRKNTEAFF
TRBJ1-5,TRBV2,CASSGGGQVNQPQHF
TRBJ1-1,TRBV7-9,CASTFVKGGAKRLTLNTEAFF
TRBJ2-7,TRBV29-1,CSAGGGLTYEQYF
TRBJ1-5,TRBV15,CATSRGTGGQPQHF
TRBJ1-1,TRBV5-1,CASSLQGAGTEAFF
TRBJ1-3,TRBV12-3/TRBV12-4,CASTTIAGLYF